The 19 T cell receptor beta chains in this list originate from one sample, sequenced in a study of cytotoxic CD8 clonotypes in ibrutinib-treated CLL. The assay was immunoSEQ multiplex PCR, and TCRdb's table has in-frame clones only and misses some. The top ten hold roughly 3% of the sample, which has some 63,000 clones, about nine tenths seen once. The source material was PBMCs, sampled after 12 months of ibrutinib treatment. These receptors were obtained from a human donor with chronic lymphocytic leukemia.

The chain recombines TRBV19 with TRBJ1-2; TRBD1 matches 7 bases. V shed 7 bases, J shed 4 bases, and the junction held 18 bases outside the gene matches. Germline V gives CDR1 LNHDA, CDR2 SQIVND (reference sequence). CDR3 length: 17 residues. CDR3 loop: CASTSGGWTGPFYGYTF. In nucleotides, the CDR3 is TGTGCCAGTACCTCGGGGGGGTGGACAGGCCCCTTCTATGGCTACACCTTC.

CDR3 residues: CASSYSQRGGYTF. The CDR3 bases are TGTGCCAGCAGTTACTCGCAGCGGGGAGGCTACACCTTC. The chain recombines TRBV6-5 with TRBJ1-2; D is uncertain. Deletions cut 0 bases from V and 8 bases from J, with 10 bases between. The germline CDR1 and CDR2 sequences are MNHEY and SVGAGI. The CDR3 has 13 amino acids.

The genes are TRBV5-1 and TRBJ2-1; TRBD1 matches at 8 bases. The germline V gene has CDR1 SGHRS and CDR2 YFSETQ. There are 16 residues in the CDR3. Losses at the gene ends were 3 bases for V and 4 bases for J; bases not matched to a gene: 9. The DNA of the CDR3 is TGCGCCAGCAGCTCCCCGAAGGACAGGGCGTACAATGAGCAGTTCTTC. Its protein product is CASSSPKDRAYNEQFF.

This chain connects TRBV19 to TRBJ1-5, with D maybe TRBD1 (5 bases). The CDR3 length is 14 residues. V was shortened by 3 bases and J by 7 bases, with 13 bases between the two germline ends. CDR1 is LNHDA and CDR2 is SQIVND in the germline V gene (reference sequence). Written as DNA, the CDR3 is TGTGCCAGTAGTATCGAGACAGTCGAACAGCCCCAGCATTTT. This sequence encodes CASSIETVEQPQHF.

This clone showed up just once. The rearrangement joins TRBV7-3 to TRBJ2-1; the D gene is possibly TRBD2 (6 bases). Germline V gene sequence: CDR1 SGHTA, CDR2 FQGTGA. This CDR3 is built from 13 residues. V was shortened by 2 bases and J by 10 bases, with 12 bases between the two germline ends. DNA of the CDR3: TGTGCCAGCAGCTTAGAAAGCGGGTGGGAGCAGTTCTTC. As protein: CASSLESGWEQFF.

This clone was seen just once. The chain is built from TRBV7-2 and TRBJ2-3, with D possibly called TRBD1 or TRBD2 (5 bases each). V was trimmed by 1 base and J by 2 bases, leaving 10 bases between them. This CDR3 is built from 15 residues. Germline-derived CDR1 and CDR2 are SGHTA and FQGNSA. Here the CDR3 reads CASSLGGKDTDTQYF. CDR3 coding DNA: TGTGCCAGCAGCTTAGGGGGGAAGGACACAGATACGCAGTATTTT.

V and J are TRBV5-1 and TRBJ2-1; 12 bases fit TRBD1. Losses at the gene ends were 2 bases for V and 10 bases for J; bases not matched to a gene: 10. CDR3 length equals 16 residues. Germline values: CDR1 SGHRS, CDR2 YFSETQ. The CDR3 loop reads CASSLIPGQGAWEQFF. CDR3 nucleotides: TGCGCCAGCAGCTTAATACCGGGACAGGGGGCCTGGGAGCAGTTCTTC.

CDR3 sequence reads: CASSPRWADGYTF. In DNA form, the CDR3 reads TGTGCCAGCAGTCCTCGGTGGGCGGATGGCTACACCTTC. This rearrangement joins TRBV6-1 to TRBJ1-2; D call uncertain. V dropped 5 bases and J dropped 6 bases, with 13 bases sitting between them. The CDR3 runs 13 residues. Germline V gene data show CDR1 as MNHNS and CDR2 as SASEGT.

The chain carries TRBV4-1 and TRBJ2-3, with D unresolved. CDR3 size: 16 residues. Germline V gene lookup returns CDR1 MGHRA and CDR2 YSYEKL. V lost 0 bases and J 7 bases, leaving 17 bases between the germline ends. In DNA form, the CDR3 reads TGCGCCAGCAGCCAAGACATTTCAGCAGCCCACTATACGCAGTATTTT. This encodes CASSQDISAAHYTQYF.

This sequence joins TRBV18 and TRBJ1-5; D is uncertain. This CDR3 is built from 14 residues. The V gene lost 6 bases and the J gene lost 4 bases, with 13 bases spanning the gap. Germline CDR1 is KGHSH and CDR2 is LQKENI. The CDR3 DNA reads as TGTGCCAGCTCGGCTGACCCCCGTAATCAGCCCCAGCATTTT. Residues: CASSADPRNQPQHF.

The chain joins TRBV4-2 to TRBJ1-5; D may be TRBD1 (5 bases). Trimming removed 4 bases from V and 2 bases from J, with 18 bases in between. CDR3 length: 17 residues. Per the germline V gene, CDR1 is LGHNA and CDR2 is YNFKEQ. The CDR3 here is CASSRSGGGSGNQPQHF. The CDR3 DNA follows: TGTGCCAGCAGCCGCTCTGGGGGAGGCTCCGGCAATCAGCCCCAGCATTTT.

This rearrangement joins TRBV28 to TRBJ2-7; 9 nucleotides line up with TRBD1. This CDR3 is 14 amino acids long. CDR1 is MDHEN and CDR2 is SYDVKM in the germline V gene. V dropped 6 bases and J dropped 5; count of bases not matched to a gene: 8. The CDR3: CASSQTGGFDEQYF. The CDR3 DNA is TGTGCCAGCAGCCAAACAGGGGGCTTTGACGAGCAGTACTTC.

This clone was detected once. The genes are TRBV6-5 and TRBJ2-1; D uncertain. The CDR3 sequence is 16 residues long. Trimming left V 0 bases short and J 0 bases short, with 9 bases between. The germline V gene has CDR1 MNHEY and CDR2 SVGAGI. The CDR3 protein is CASSYSPPSSYNEQFF. In nucleotides, the CDR3 is TGTGCCAGCAGTTACTCCCCGCCGAGCTCCTACAATGAGCAGTTCTTC.

The chain links TRBV25-1 to TRBJ2-5, with D possibly TRBD2 on 6 matching bases. V lost 5 bases, J lost 5 bases, and 18 bases lay in between. The CDR3 contains 15 residues. Per germline, CDR1 MGHDK and CDR2 SYGVNS. The CDR3 nucleotides read TGTGCCAGCAGTCGAACCCGGGGGTCGTCGGAGACCCAGTACTTC. Residues: CASSRTRGSSETQYF.

The chain links TRBV4-3 to TRBJ1-2, with D uncertain. Trimming removed 4 bases at V and 8 bases at J, with 23 bases between. In germline, CDR1 is LGHNA, CDR2 YSLEER. The CDR3 sequence is 16 residues long. The CDR3 region is CASSPTATPGIFGYTF. The CDR3, as DNA: TGCGCCAGCAGCCCGACCGCGACACCGGGGATTTTCGGCTACACCTTC.

This clone was picked up a small number of times. The V and J genes are TRBV20-1 and TRBJ1-1; D gene ambiguous. Per the germline V gene, CDR1 is DFQATT and CDR2 is SNEGSKA (reference sequence). V was cut by 5 bases and J by 4 bases, with 8 bases left in between. The CDR3 is made up of 11 amino acids. This CDR3 is CSAPGFTEAFF. CDR3 in DNA: TGCAGTGCTCCAGGTTTCACTGAAGCTTTCTTT.

This rearrangement joins TRBV20-1 to TRBJ1-1; D gene ambiguous. Trimming shortened V by 3 bases and J by 2 bases, and 4 bases separated the two germline ends. The germline V gene encodes CDR1 DFQATT and CDR2 SNEGSKA (reference sequence). The CDR3 consists of 11 residues. CDR3 loop: CSARPNTEAFF. For the CDR3, the DNA is TGCAGTGCTAGGCCTAACACTGAAGCTTTCTTT.

The V call is TRBV6-6, the J call TRBJ2-1; D gene uncertain. CDR3 length: 14 amino acids. Deletions cut 1 base from V and 6 bases from J, with 10 bases between. Per germline, CDR1 MNHNY and CDR2 SVGAGI (reference sequence). Here the CDR3 reads CASSYFRWGNEQFF. The CDR3 bases are TGTGCCAGCAGTTACTTTCGGTGGGGCAATGAGCAGTTCTTC.

This clone occurred a few times. The CDR3 is CASSSPGTRSGELFF. Written as DNA, the CDR3 is TGTGCCAGCAGCTCTCCCGGGACGCGGAGCGGGGAGCTGTTTTTT. The rearrangement uses TRBV7-9 and TRBJ2-2, with D possibly called TRBD1 or TRBD2 (5 bases each). The CDR3 length is 15 residues. CDR1 is SEHNR, CDR2 FQNEAQ, per germline (reference sequence). Trimming removed 4 bases from V and 7 bases from J, with 16 bases in between.